These 24 T cell receptor beta chains came from one sample sequenced in a study of T cell responses to AZD1222 COVID-19 vaccine. Sequencing was performed with immunoSEQ multiplex PCR; in TCRdb, only in-frame clones are kept and a portion is missing. Here the sample spans about 150,000 clones, 85% to 90% being singletons. The sample here was peripheral blood, taken 28 days after the second AZD1222 dose. These receptors were taken from an adult who received the AZD1222 COVID-19 vaccine.

The chain combines TRBV6-2 or TRBV6-3 with TRBJ2-2; D not certain. The CDR3 contains 13 residues. Germline CDR1 MNHEY, CDR2 SVGEGT. Trimming pared 2 bases from V and 4 bases from J, leaving 5 bases between. CDR3 loop: CASSYGVTGELFF. CDR3 in DNA: TGTGCCAGCAGTTACGGGGTCACCGGGGAGCTGTTTTTT.

This chain uses TRBV28 with TRBJ1-6, with D unclear. Germline values: CDR1 MDHEN, CDR2 SYDVKM. There are 12 residues in the CDR3. The V gene lost 7 bases and the J gene lost 9 bases, with 10 bases spanning the gap. The chain's CDR3 is CASNGDGSPLHF. The CDR3 DNA follows: TGTGCCAGCAACGGGGATGGTTCACCCCTCCACTTT.

The chain carries TRBV7-9 and TRBJ2-1; D perhaps matches TRBD1 (5 bases). The CDR3 is made up of 19 amino acids. Germline V gene lookup returns CDR1 SEHNR and CDR2 FQNEAQ (reference sequence). V was clipped by 10 bases and J by 0 bases, with 28 bases between them. The CDR3 DNA reads as TGTGCCACCGACAGACCCTTTGTTGATGGCGGAAGCTCCTACAATGAGCAGTTCTTC. Translated, it gives CATDRPFVDGGSSYNEQFF.

The chain combines TRBV18 with TRBJ1-1; 10 bases fit TRBD1. CDR1 and CDR2 from the germline V gene are KGHSH and LQKENI. The V gene end was trimmed by 2 bases and the J gene end by 3 bases; junction bases not matched to a gene: 9. The CDR3 contains 17 residues. The CDR3 loop reads CASSPTLVGQGDTEAFF. The CDR3 nucleotides read TGTGCCAGCTCACCAACACTCGTCGGACAGGGGGACACTGAAGCTTTCTTT.

This rearrangement joins TRBV30 to TRBJ1-4, with D perhaps matching TRBD1 (6 bases). Trimming pared 4 bases from V and 7 bases from J, leaving 19 bases between. The length of the CDR3 is 15 residues. Germline assignment: CDR1 GTSNPN and CDR2 SVGIG (reference sequence). CDR3 in DNA: TGTGCCTGGAACTTAAAGGGGGGAAAAGGTGAAAAACTGTTTTTT. Its translation: CAWNLKGGKGEKLFF. The whole variable domain, filled in from reference TRBV30 and TRBJ1-4, reads SQTIHQWPATLVQPVGSPLSLECTVEGTSNPNLYWYRQAAGRGLQLLFYSVGIGQISSEVPQNLSASRPQDRQFILSSKKLLLSDSGFYLCAWNLKGGKGEKLFFGSGTQLSVL.

The chain couples TRBV14 to TRBJ2-5; 12 bases agree with TRBD2. Germline CDR1 reads SGHDN; CDR2 reads FVKESK. V shed 2 bases, J shed 4 bases, and the junction held 2 bases outside the gene matches. The CDR3 consists of 15 residues. The chain's CDR3 is CASSQSTSGRETQYF. The CDR3 nucleotides are TGTGCCAGCAGCCAATCGACTAGCGGGAGAGAGACCCAGTACTTC.

This rearrangement joins TRBV2 to TRBJ2-3, with D unclear. CDR1 is SNHLY and CDR2 is FYNNEI in the germline V gene. This CDR3 has 14 amino acids. The V end was cut by 4 bases, the J end by 4 bases, with 12 bases between. CDR3 bases: TGTGCCAGCAGTGTCCGAATTGGGGCAGATACGCAGTATTTT. It yields the protein CASSVRIGADTQYF.

This chain connects TRBV5-6 to TRBJ2-5; 9 bases match TRBD1. Losses at the gene ends were 0 bases for V and 0 bases for J; bases not matched to a gene: 3. CDR3 length equals 16 residues. The germline V gene has CDR1 SGHDT and CDR2 YYEEEE. CDR3 DNA sequence: TGTGCCAGCAGCTTGGCCGGGACAGGGTACCAAGAGACCCAGTACTTC. It codes for CASSLAGTGYQETQYF.

The CDR3: CSVGDNTDTQYF. DNA for the CDR3: TGCAGCGTTGGGGACAACACAGATACGCAGTATTTT. The V gene is TRBV29-1, the J gene TRBJ2-3, with D possibly TRBD1 on 6 matching bases. CDR3 length: 12 amino acids. Germline V lookup: CDR1 SQVTM, CDR2 ANQGSEA. Between the trimmed V and J ends, which lost 4 bases and 2 bases, there was a span of 7 bases.

This rearrangement joins TRBV3-1 (or the pseudogene TRBV3-2) to TRBJ2-7; 7 nucleotides match TRBD2. The CDR3 runs 11 residues. In germline, CDR1 is LGHDT, CDR2 YNNKEL (reference sequence). The V and J ends lost 8 bases and 7 bases, in that order; junction bases with no gene match: 5. DNA of the CDR3: TGTGCCAGCTCCCCCGGGGGGGAGCAGTACTTC. It yields the protein CASSPGGEQYF.

The chain employs TRBV7-2 and TRBJ2-7; no clear D gene. Germline CDR1 SGHTA, CDR2 FQGNSA. V lost 5 bases, J lost 7 bases, and 9 bases lay in between. The CDR3 totals 11 residues. CDR3 DNA sequence: TGTGCCAGCAGCCCCTCGATAGAGCAGTACTTC. This gives the protein CASSPSIEQYF.

V usage is TRBV27 and J usage is TRBJ1-2; 8 nucleotides agree with TRBD1. V lost 4 bases to trimming and J lost 4 bases; unmatched junction nucleotides: 8. The CDR3 runs 15 residues. Germline assignment: CDR1 MNHEY and CDR2 SMNVEV (reference sequence). CDR3 bases: TGTGCCAGCAGTTCCGACAGGGGAATGGGCTATGGCTACACCTTC. Translating it yields CASSSDRGMGYGYTF.

The DNA of the CDR3 is TGTGCCAGCAGGCGAAGCTCCTACAATGAGCAGTTCTTC. It translates to CASRRSSYNEQFF. The genes are TRBV2 and TRBJ2-1; no clear D gene. Germline values: CDR1 SNHLY, CDR2 FYNNEI. The V gene lost 6 bases and the J gene lost 0 bases, with 6 bases spanning the gap. This CDR3 is built from 13 residues.

V usage is TRBV6-5 and J usage is TRBJ1-5; TRBD1 is a possible D gene (6 bases). V lost 6 bases, J lost 15 bases, and 18 bases lay in between. The germline V gene has CDR1 MNHEY and CDR2 SVGAGI. The CDR3 length is 12 residues. This CDR3 is CASSPDRTALHF. The DNA for the CDR3 is TGTGCCAGCAGCCCGGACAGAACCGCTTTGCATTTT.

Here the CDR3 DNA reads TGTGCCAGCAGCCAAGTAGGGCCCGGACAGGTGGACGAGCAGTACTTC. Translating gives CASSQVGPGQVDEQYF. This rearrangement joins TRBV3-1 (or the pseudogene TRBV3-2) to TRBJ2-7, with TRBD1 matching 7 bases. This CDR3 spans 16 amino acids. The V gene's germline CDR1 is LGHDT and CDR2 YNNKEL (reference sequence). With 1 base clipped from V and 5 bases from J, the junction kept 11 bases outside the gene matches.

With respect to this clone: The germline gene is not matched at one end of the junction; a read error may be the cause. This chain connects TRBV5-1 to TRBJ1-3; D gene ambiguous. The length of the CDR3 is 15 residues. Germline-derived CDR1 and CDR2 are SGHRS and YFSETQ. CDR3 coding DNA: TGCGCCAGCACCTTGGACGGGAACTCTGGAAACACCATATATTTT. Its protein product is CASTLDGNSGNTIYF.

This sequence joins TRBV7-2 and TRBJ2-1; D perhaps matches TRBD1 (5 bases). CDR1 is SGHTA, CDR2 FQGNSA, per germline. This CDR3 has 14 residues. Trimming took off 2 bases at V and 5 bases at J, with 10 bases between the two ends. The CDR3 nucleotides read TGTGCCAGCAGCTTATCACGACAGAACAATGAGCAGTTCTTC. Translation gives CASSLSRQNNEQFF.

This rearrangement joins TRBV27 to TRBJ1-4, with unresolved D. Looked up from germline, CDR1 is MNHEY and CDR2 is SMNVEV (reference sequence). The length of the CDR3 is 13 residues. Deletions cut 3 bases from V and 6 bases from J, with 8 bases between. CDR3: CASSLNSYEKLFF. The CDR3 DNA reads TGTGCCAGCAGTTTGAACAGCTATGAAAAACTGTTTTTT.

The gene calls are TRBV2 and TRBJ1-4; 8 bases agree with TRBD1. This CDR3 is built from 14 residues. The junction had 6 bases not matched to a gene; V was cut back by 4 bases and J by 8 bases. Germline V gives CDR1 SNHLY, CDR2 FYNNEI. CDR3: CASSAQGAGEKLFF. CDR3 DNA: TGTGCCAGCAGTGCCCAGGGGGCGGGGGAAAAACTGTTTTTT.

V usage is TRBV10-3 and J usage is TRBJ2-5; the match to TRBD2 covers 7 bases. Losses at the gene ends were 3 bases for V and 13 bases for J; bases not matched to a gene: 8. The CDR3 is 12 residues long. Looked up from germline, CDR1 is ENHRY and CDR2 is SYGVKD. The CDR3 is CAISDGGKGPYF. The DNA of the CDR3 is TGTGCCATCAGTGACGGGGGGAAGGGGCCGTACTTC.

The chain has TRBV10-3 and TRBJ2-7; D is unclear. The CDR3 covers 11 residues. V gave up 11 bases and J gave up 1 base, with 9 bases separating them. The germline gives CDR1 ENHRY, CDR2 SYGVKD. The CDR3 coding sequence is TGTGCCTCAGGAGATTCCTACGAGCAGTACTTC. Its translation: CASGDSYEQYF.

The chain employs TRBV7-2 and TRBJ1-4; 7 bases map to TRBD1. The CDR3 length is 14 residues. The ends lost 2 bases at V and 7 bases at J; junction bases unmatched: 4. The germline gives CDR1 SGHTA, CDR2 FQGNSA. The CDR3 reads CASSLLGGLEKLFF. The CDR3 DNA reads as TGTGCCAGCAGCTTATTAGGGGGCCTTGAAAAACTGTTTTTT.

V is TRBV25-1 and J is TRBJ2-2; D uncertain. Per germline, CDR1 MGHDK and CDR2 SYGVNS. There are 14 residues in the CDR3. Trimming left V 1 base short and J 1 base short, with 4 bases between. The CDR3 nucleotides are TGTGCCAGCAGTGAATGGGGGAACACCGGGGAGCTGTTTTTT. Translation: CASSEWGNTGELFF.

The chain has TRBV6-5 and TRBJ1-5, with a weak D call TRBD1 (5 bases). The V gene's germline CDR1 is MNHEY and CDR2 SVGAGI. This CDR3 region has 14 residues. V lost 4 bases, J lost 6 bases, and 13 bases lay in between. CDR3: CASSSGGSGQPQHF. The DNA of the CDR3 is TGTGCCAGCAGTTCGGGGGGTTCAGGTCAGCCCCAGCATTTT.